The 30 T cell receptor beta chains listed next were all sequenced from one sample in a study of resident and recirculating memory T cells in vitiligo. Clones were read by immunoSEQ multiplex PCR, and TCRdb kept only the in-frame ones, dropping some. The table has around 43,000 clones, roughly 91% seen once. Input material: blood. The receptors derive from a male donor with vitiligo.

This clone was observed a few times. This sequence joins TRBV7-2 and TRBJ1-2; the D gene is possibly TRBD1 (5 bases). The germline CDR1 and CDR2 sequences are SGHTA and FQGNSA. The CDR3 sequence is 14 residues long. V lost 1 base and J lost 3, with 9 bases in between. The CDR3 reads CASSLGRADYGYTF. The CDR3 region has the DNA TGTGCCAGCAGCTTAGGCAGGGCGGACTATGGCTACACCTTC.

The chain couples TRBV6-5 to TRBJ2-7; unclear D gene. With 5 bases removed from V and 3 bases from J, the gap between germline ends came to 17 bases. Germline-derived CDR1 and CDR2 are MNHEY and SVGAGI. The CDR3 sequence is 15 residues long. The DNA of the CDR3 is TGTGCCAGCAGTCTTGATACCTCCCCGGGCTACGAGCAGTACTTC. This sequence encodes CASSLDTSPGYEQYF.

This clone was seen only once. This rearrangement joins TRBV5-8 to TRBJ2-1; D gene unclear. Germline V gene data show CDR1 as SGHTS and CDR2 as YDEGEE. The CDR3 is made up of 15 amino acids. Between the trimmed V and J ends, which lost 1 base and 1 base, there was a span of 9 bases. DNA for the CDR3: TGTGCCAGCAGCTTGAAGCGCTCTTCCTACAATGAGCAGTTCTTC. Translation: CASSLKRSSYNEQFF.

The genes are TRBV29-1 and TRBJ2-3; 8 bases are a match to TRBD1. Germline assignment: CDR1 SQVTM and CDR2 ANQGSEA. The CDR3 has 13 amino acids. J was trimmed by 0 bases and V by 7 bases; bases with no gene match: 3. In DNA form, the CDR3 reads TGCAGCGCCGGGACAGGCAGCACAGATACGCAGTATTTT. Protein sequence: CSAGTGSTDTQYF.

The chain joins TRBV7-6 to TRBJ2-5; 7 nucleotides agree with TRBD2. V lost 1 base to trimming and J lost 5 bases; unmatched junction nucleotides: 4. This CDR3 is 14 amino acids long. CDR1 is SGHVS, CDR2 FNYEAQ, per germline. The CDR3 loop is CASSLDLGGETQYF. In DNA, the CDR3 is TGTGCCAGCAGCTTAGATCTGGGAGGGGAGACCCAGTACTTC.

The CDR3 protein is CASGRHSGLETGELFF. CDR3 nucleotide sequence: TGTGCCAGCGGCCGCCATTCGGGACTCGAGACCGGGGAGCTGTTTTTT. The chain recombines TRBV27 with TRBJ2-2; D perhaps matches TRBD2 (6 bases). This CDR3 region has 16 residues. Germline-derived CDR1 and CDR2 are MNHEY and SMNVEV (reference sequence). V lost 8 bases and J 5 bases, leaving 21 bases between the germline ends.

The gene calls are TRBV19 and TRBJ2-1, with TRBD2 matching over 7 bases. Germline lookup yields CDR1 LNHDA and CDR2 SQIVND (reference sequence). The CDR3 covers 19 residues. V dropped 6 bases and J dropped 9; count of bases not matched to a gene: 26. The CDR3 region is CASSLDTLGLGTREGEQFF. CDR3 in DNA: TGTGCCAGTAGCCTCGACACCCTGGGCTTGGGAACGAGGGAGGGTGAGCAGTTCTTC.

J is TRBJ1-2 and V is TRBV7-2; no definite D call. Trimming shortened V by 5 bases and J by 1 base, and 8 bases separated the two germline ends. Germline lookup yields CDR1 SGHTA and CDR2 FQGNSA. This CDR3 region has 13 residues. CDR3 loop: CASSMTSNYGYTF. The CDR3 DNA sequence: TGTGCCAGCAGCATGACAAGTAACTATGGCTACACCTTC.

This chain uses TRBV29-1 with TRBJ2-4, with 7 bases matching TRBD2. CDR3 size: 14 residues. Germline loops: CDR1 SQVTM, CDR2 ANQGSEA. J was trimmed by 8 bases and V by 1 base; bases with no gene match: 8. CDR3 in amino acids: CSVEGLAGGDIQYF. The CDR3 bases are TGCAGCGTTGAAGGACTAGCCGGGGGTGACATTCAGTACTTC.

This clone has a single count. The CDR3 region is CASSLDGNYGYTF. CDR3 bases: TGTGCCAGCAGCTTGGACGGGAACTATGGCTACACCTTC. This chain joins TRBV5-4 and TRBJ1-2, with D uncertain. Per the germline V gene, CDR1 is SGHNT and CDR2 is YYREEE (reference sequence). Trimming took 0 bases from V and 2 from J, leaving 5 bases between them. This CDR3 region has 13 residues. Complete variable domain (other parts from reference TRBV5-4 and TRBJ1-2): ETGVTQSPTHLIKTRGQQVTLRCSSQSGHNTVSWYQQALGQGPQFIFQYYREEENGRGNFPPRFSGLQFPNYSSELNVNALELDDSALYLCASSLDGNYGYTFGSGTRLTVV.

A word on this clone: One junction end does not reproduce the germline sequence, and a read error may be involved. V usage is TRBV11-2 and J usage is TRBJ1-1; 8 nucleotides match TRBD1. Germline V gene lookup returns CDR1 SGHAT and CDR2 FQNNGV. The CDR3 has 17 residues. The DNA for the CDR3 is TGCGCCAGCAGCCAAGACTTTTATGGACAGGGTGCCGTTGAAGCTTTCTTT. Its protein is CASSQDFYGQGAVEAFF.

This rearrangement joins TRBV4-3 to TRBJ2-3; D is uncertain. V was clipped by 2 bases and J by 2 bases, with 8 bases between them. The CDR3 has 14 residues. In germline, CDR1 is LGHNA, CDR2 YSLEER. CDR3 sequence: CASSQLTDTDTQYF. The CDR3, as DNA: TGCGCCAGCAGCCAACTGACTGACACAGATACGCAGTATTTT.

The chain links TRBV6-4 to TRBJ2-3, with D possibly TRBD2 on 7 matching bases. Trimming took 3 bases from V and 1 from J, leaving 11 bases between them. The CDR3 loop spans 15 amino acids. Germline-derived CDR1 and CDR2 are MRHNA and SNTAGT. This CDR3 reads CASSEGGGGTDTQYF. For the CDR3, the DNA is TGTGCCAGCAGTGAAGGAGGGGGGGGCACAGATACGCAGTATTTT.

This chain links TRBV9 with TRBJ1-2, with D maybe TRBD1 (6 bases). From germline, CDR1 is SGDLS and CDR2 YYNGEE. Trimming took 1 base from V and 8 from J, leaving 21 bases between them. CDR3 length equals 16 residues. In DNA, the CDR3 is TGTGCCAGCAGCGTAAGGGGGTCGGGGTCGGCGGCGGGCTACACCTTC. Its translation: CASSVRGSGSAAGYTF.

The rearrangement links TRBV5-8 to TRBJ2-2; no definite D call. This CDR3 is 17 amino acids long. Trimming took 5 bases from V and 0 from J, leaving 17 bases between them. Germline V gene lookup returns CDR1 SGHTS and CDR2 YDEGEE. The CDR3 DNA reads TGTGCCAGCAGAAACCACGGTAGTTCGGCGAACACCGGGGAGCTGTTTTTT. Residues: CASRNHGSSANTGELFF.

The chain is built from TRBV7-2 and TRBJ1-3; tentative D call: TRBD1 (5 bases). The CDR3 consists of 16 residues. The germline CDR1 and CDR2 sequences are SGHTA and FQGNSA. V was pared by 1 base and J by 4 bases, with 14 bases between. The CDR3 bases are TGTGCCAGCAGCTTAGGGGCTCCAGGGTCGGGAAACACCATATATTTT. Translated, it gives CASSLGAPGSGNTIYF.

The J gene is TRBJ2-5, the V gene TRBV12-5, with 8 bases lining up with TRBD1. Germline values: CDR1 LGHNT, CDR2 FRNRAP. Trimming removed 6 bases from V and 1 base from J; junction bases left unmatched: 4. The CDR3 consists of 14 residues. CDR3 region: CASGTGQGQETQYF. The CDR3, as DNA: TGTGCTAGTGGCACCGGACAGGGCCAAGAGACCCAGTACTTC.

The chain is built from TRBV7-9 and TRBJ1-2, with 12 bases identical to TRBD1. Germline V CDR1 and CDR2: SEHNR, FQNEAQ (reference sequence). V lost 3 bases, J lost 10 bases, and 6 bases stayed unmatched. There are 14 residues in the CDR3. The CDR3 DNA reads TGTGCCAGCAGCTTGCCCGGGACAGGGGGCATCTACACCTTC. Amino acid sequence: CASSLPGTGGIYTF. Drawing the rest from reference TRBV7-9 and TRBJ1-2, the complete variable domain is DTGVSQNPRHKITKRGQNVTFRCDPISEHNRLYWYRQTLGQGPEFLTYFQNEAQLEKSRLLSDRFSAERPKGSFSTLEIQRTEQGDSAMYLCASSLPGTGGIYTFGSGTRLTVV.

The chain's CDR3 is CASSKGRGLRGELFF. Written as DNA, the CDR3 is TGTGCCAGCAGCAAAGGACGGGGACTGCGCGGGGAGCTGTTTTTT. The J gene is TRBJ2-2, the V gene TRBV27; weak D call: TRBD2 (6 bases). Germline lookup yields CDR1 MNHEY and CDR2 SMNVEV (reference sequence). This CDR3 is 15 amino acids long. V lost 6 bases and J 7 bases, leaving 18 bases between the germline ends.

This chain links TRBV7-6 with TRBJ2-3; TRBD2 agrees at 14 bases. After removal of 1 base from V and 0 bases from J, the junction contained 3 bases not matched to a gene. The CDR3 extends over 18 amino acids. Germline values: CDR1 SGHVS, CDR2 FNYEAQ. The DNA of the CDR3 is TGTGCCAGCAGCTTAGTGGGGACTAGCGGGGGAAGCACAGATACGCAGTATTTT. Encoded protein: CASSLVGTSGGSTDTQYF.

CDR3 nucleotides: TGCGCCAGCAGCCGAGATCCCGGGACAGGCGTTAACTATGGCTACACCTTC. It is translated as CASSRDPGTGVNYGYTF. The chain recombines TRBV4-3 with TRBJ1-2, with TRBD1 identical over 8 bases. The ends lost 4 bases at V and 1 base at J; junction bases unmatched: 11. The CDR3 length is 17 residues. Germline assignment: CDR1 LGHNA and CDR2 YSLEER.

V usage is TRBV20-1 and J usage is TRBJ1-5; TRBD1 is a possible D gene (5 bases). CDR1 and CDR2 (germline): DFQATT, SNEGSKA (reference sequence). This CDR3 is built from 11 residues. V was shortened by 3 bases and J by 6 bases, with 6 bases between the two germline ends. The CDR3 loop reads CSARGGQPQHF. CDR3 DNA: TGCAGTGCTAGGGGGGGTCAGCCCCAGCATTTT.

This chain links TRBV4-3 with TRBJ1-3; D is unresolved. The CDR3 sequence is 15 residues long. V was cut by 1 base and J by 0 bases, with 7 bases left in between. Germline CDR1 LGHNA, CDR2 YSLEER. CDR3 residues: CASSQGEFSGNTIYF. DNA for the CDR3: TGCGCCAGCAGCCAAGGGGAGTTCTCTGGAAACACCATATATTTT.

The V and J genes are TRBV5-6 and TRBJ1-1; no firm D call. CDR3 size: 14 residues. Germline CDR1 SGHDT, CDR2 YYEEEE. Trimming removed 3 bases from V and 2 bases from J, with 11 bases in between. CDR3 region: CASSSRALNTEAFF. The CDR3 coding sequence is TGTGCCAGCAGCTCGCGGGCTCTCAACACTGAAGCTTTCTTT.

The J gene is TRBJ2-2, the V gene TRBV9; 11 bases align to TRBD2. CDR3 size: 19 residues. V lost 0 bases, J lost 6 bases, and 13 bases stayed unmatched. Germline V gene sequence: CDR1 SGDLS, CDR2 YYNGEE. CDR3 amino acids: CASSVAPLAGGVRPGELFF. The DNA of the CDR3 is TGTGCCAGCAGCGTAGCTCCCCTAGCGGGGGGCGTCCGTCCCGGGGAGCTGTTTTTT.

This clone has a single count. The chain carries TRBV7-2 and TRBJ2-3; TRBD2 is a possible D gene (6 bases). Germline V gene lookup returns CDR1 SGHTA and CDR2 FQGNSA. The CDR3 has 18 amino acids. V gave up 1 base and J gave up 7 bases, with 24 bases separating them. The CDR3 nucleotides are TGTGCCAGCAGCTTAGGTCCCGCGGGACTCTCAGGAGCGTATACGCAGTATTTT. Translation gives CASSLGPAGLSGAYTQYF.

The chain has TRBV7-9 and TRBJ2-5; D not certain. The CDR3 has 15 amino acids. In germline, CDR1 is SEHNR, CDR2 FQNEAQ (reference sequence). Between the trimmed V and J ends, which lost 5 bases and 0 bases, there was a span of 13 bases. CDR3 sequence reads: CASSLGVRNQETQYF. CDR3 nucleotides: TGTGCCAGCAGCCTCGGAGTAAGGAACCAAGAGACCCAGTACTTC.

V is TRBV21-1 and J is TRBJ2-7; the table's D call, TRBD1, has no DNA check behind it. TRBV21-1 is a pseudogene locus. The CDR3 is made up of 16 amino acids. For the CDR3, the DNA is TGTGCCAGCAGCACCAGGGGACAGGGAATTTCCTACGAGCAGTACTTC. Its translation: CASSTRGQGISYEQYF.

The chain combines TRBV14 with TRBJ2-2; the match to TRBD2 covers 11 bases. There are 18 residues in the CDR3. Germline V lookup: CDR1 SGHDN, CDR2 FVKESK. J lost 3 bases, V lost 1 base, and 7 bases had no gene match. The CDR3: CASSQVILAGGYTGELFF. For the CDR3, the DNA is TGTGCCAGCAGCCAAGTAATCCTAGCGGGGGGATACACCGGGGAGCTGTTTTTT.

The V and J genes are TRBV27 and TRBJ2-2, with TRBD1 matching 9 bases. With 7 bases clipped from V and 5 bases from J, the junction kept 20 bases outside the gene matches. The CDR3 is made up of 19 amino acids. Germline loops: CDR1 MNHEY, CDR2 SMNVEV (reference sequence). The CDR3 coding sequence is TGTGCCAGCACCCCCTCCCCCTCCGGGACAGGGATTGGAACCGGGGAGCTGTTTTTT. It codes for CASTPSPSGTGIGTGELFF.